This TCR beta chain was recovered during a study of T cell repertoires in cytomegalovirus infection. Each CDR3 protein gets one entry after TCRdb re-called the reads with MiXCR. The table has about 680,000 distinct CDR3 sequences, more than 20% seen once. In its sample, this clonotype was seen a few times. As yet, its antigen is unknown. Study-wide findings and caveats: What dominated the ex vivo response were HLA-C-restricted CMV-specific TCR beta clonotypes.

Per the germline V gene, CDR1 is MNHEY and CDR2 is SVGEGT. CDR3 length equals 13 residues. Trimming took 4 bases from V and 6 from J, leaving 9 bases between them. Sequenced material: CD8+ T cells from PBMCs. The chain employs TRBV6-2 or TRBV6-3 and TRBJ2-2; D might be TRBD1 (5 bases). The origin of this receptor is a human donor in good health (CMV status not recorded). Some clones in this sample may be carry-over from other donors' samples. The CDR3 nucleotides read TGTGCCAGCAGTTCCCCAGGGTCCGGGGAGCTGTTTTTT. This sequence encodes CASSSPGSGELFF.